This T cell receptor beta chain was recovered during a study of T cell responses to AZD1222 COVID-19 vaccine. Points on this clone: Its antigen is not identified.

The repertoire was sequenced with immunoSEQ multiplex PCR; TCRdb's copy has only in-frame clones and lacks some. Of 95,000 to 150,000 clones detected, 90% appear once; the ten largest clones hold 3.5% to 4.5%. General observations from the study: The donor group comprised mostly white British people and more females; the analysis possibly underestimated clonal diversity. Spike-specific TCR breadth and depth went up after people got two AZD1222 doses. The study found vaccine-associated CD4 TCRs spanning spike, dominant at 160-218 and 743-854.

The receptor was derived from an adult who received the MenACWY meningococcal vaccine as a control. Sequenced here: peripheral blood, sampled 28 days after the second dose of the MenACWY control vaccine.

This chain's CDR3 is CASSPQGQRNTEAFF. DNA for the CDR3: TGTGCCAGCAGCCCACAGGGGCAGCGGAACACTGAAGCTTTCTTT. The V gene is TRBV5-6, the J gene TRBJ1-1; 7 nucleotides line up with TRBD1. This CDR3 comprises 15 residues. The V and J ends lost 4 bases and 1 base, in that order; junction bases with no gene match: 7. CDR1 is SGHDT and CDR2 is YYEEEE in the germline V gene.